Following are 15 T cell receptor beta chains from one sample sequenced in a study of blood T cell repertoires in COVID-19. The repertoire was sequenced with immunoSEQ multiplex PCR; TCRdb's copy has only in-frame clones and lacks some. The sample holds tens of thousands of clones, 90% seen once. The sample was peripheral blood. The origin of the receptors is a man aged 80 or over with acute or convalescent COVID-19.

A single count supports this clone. The CDR3 region has the DNA TGCGCCAGCAGCTTGACTAGCGGGATGGCAGATACGCAGTATTTT. This codes for CASSLTSGMADTQYF. The chain couples TRBV5-1 to TRBJ2-3; TRBD2 matches 10 bases. Germline CDR1 SGHRS, CDR2 YFSETQ. The CDR3 is 15 residues long. Trimming removed 1 base from V and 4 bases from J; junction bases left unmatched: 3.

In nucleotides, the CDR3 is TGTGCCAGCAGTAATCTAGCGGGGGCAGGACAGACCCAGTACTTC. It yields the protein CASSNLAGAGQTQYF. The rearrangement links TRBV11-2 to TRBJ2-5; TRBD2 matches at 10 bases. Germline V gene data show CDR1 as SGHAT and CDR2 as FQNNGV. The CDR3 is made up of 15 amino acids. Trimming removed 6 bases from V and 6 bases from J; junction bases left unmatched: 10.

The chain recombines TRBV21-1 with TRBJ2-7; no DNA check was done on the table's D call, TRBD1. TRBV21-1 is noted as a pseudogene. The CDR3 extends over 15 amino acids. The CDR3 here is CAGLLTGRGIYEQYF. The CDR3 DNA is TGTGCCGGCCTACTCACCGGCAGGGGGATATACGAGCAGTACTTC.

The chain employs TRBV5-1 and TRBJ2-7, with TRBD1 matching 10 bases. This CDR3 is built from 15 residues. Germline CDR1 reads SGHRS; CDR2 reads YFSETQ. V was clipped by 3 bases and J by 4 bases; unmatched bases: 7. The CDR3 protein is CASSSTGTGAYEQYF. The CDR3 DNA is TGCGCCAGCAGCTCGACCGGGACAGGGGCTTACGAGCAGTACTTC. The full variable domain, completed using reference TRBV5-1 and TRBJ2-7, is KAGVTQTPRYLIKTRGQQVTLSCSPISGHRSVSWYQQTPGQGLQFLFEYFSETQRNKGNFPGRFSGRQFSNSRSEMNVSTLELGDSALYLCASSSTGTGAYEQYFGPGTRLTVT.

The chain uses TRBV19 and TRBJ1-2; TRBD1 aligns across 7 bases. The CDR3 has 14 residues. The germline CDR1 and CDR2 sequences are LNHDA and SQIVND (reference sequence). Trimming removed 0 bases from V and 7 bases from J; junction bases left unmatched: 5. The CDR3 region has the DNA TGTGCCAGTAGTATAGAGGGGACAGTCGGTGGCTACACCTTC. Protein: CASSIEGTVGGYTF.

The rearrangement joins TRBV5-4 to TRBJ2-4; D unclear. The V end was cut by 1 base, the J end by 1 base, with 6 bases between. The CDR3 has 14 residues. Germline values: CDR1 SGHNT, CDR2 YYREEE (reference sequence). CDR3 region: CASSLSWAKNIQYF. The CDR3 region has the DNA TGTGCCAGCAGCTTGAGCTGGGCCAAAAACATTCAGTACTTC.

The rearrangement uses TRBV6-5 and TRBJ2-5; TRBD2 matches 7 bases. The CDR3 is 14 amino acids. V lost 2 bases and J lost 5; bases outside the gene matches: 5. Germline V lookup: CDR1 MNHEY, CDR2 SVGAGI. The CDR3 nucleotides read TGTGCCAGCAGTTACGGGGGGGGTACGGAGACCCAGTACTTC. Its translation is CASSYGGGTETQYF.

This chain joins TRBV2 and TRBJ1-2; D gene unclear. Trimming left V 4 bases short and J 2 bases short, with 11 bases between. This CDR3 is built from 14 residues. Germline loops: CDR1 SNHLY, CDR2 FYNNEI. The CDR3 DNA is TGTGCCAGCAGTGGCGTAGGAGGAAACTATGGCTACACCTTC. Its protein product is CASSGVGGNYGYTF. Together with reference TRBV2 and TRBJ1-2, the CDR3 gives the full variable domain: EPEVTQTPSHQVTQMGQEVILRCVPISNHLYFYWYRQILGQKVEFLVSFYNNEISEKSEIFDDQFSVERPDGSNFTLKIRSTKLEDSAMYFCASSGVGGNYGYTFGSGTRLTVV.

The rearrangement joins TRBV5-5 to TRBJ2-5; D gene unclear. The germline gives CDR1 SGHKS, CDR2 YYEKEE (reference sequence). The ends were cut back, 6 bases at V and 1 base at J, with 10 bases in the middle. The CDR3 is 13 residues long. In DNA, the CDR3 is TGTGCCAGCACTTTGGCCCTCCAAGAGACCCAGTACTTC. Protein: CASTLALQETQYF. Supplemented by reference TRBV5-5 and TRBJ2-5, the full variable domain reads DAGVTQSPTHLIKTRGQQVTLRCSPISGHKSVSWYQQVLGQGPQFIFQYYEKEERGRGNFPDRFSARQFPNYSSELNVNALLLGDSALYLCASTLALQETQYFGPGTRLLVL.

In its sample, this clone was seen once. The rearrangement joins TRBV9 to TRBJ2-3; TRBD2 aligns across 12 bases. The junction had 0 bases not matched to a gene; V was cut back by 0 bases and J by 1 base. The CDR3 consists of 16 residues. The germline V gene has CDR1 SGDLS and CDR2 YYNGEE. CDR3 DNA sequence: TGTGCCAGCAGCGTAGGGACTAGCGGGGGCACAGATACGCAGTATTTT. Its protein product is CASSVGTSGGTDTQYF.

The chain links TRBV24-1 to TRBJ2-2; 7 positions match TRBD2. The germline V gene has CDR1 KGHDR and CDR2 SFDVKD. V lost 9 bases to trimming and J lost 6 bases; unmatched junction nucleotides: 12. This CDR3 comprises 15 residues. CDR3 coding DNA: TGTGCCACCGCACCCATCACGGGAGGCGCCGGGGAGCTGTTTTTT. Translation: CATAPITGGAGELFF.

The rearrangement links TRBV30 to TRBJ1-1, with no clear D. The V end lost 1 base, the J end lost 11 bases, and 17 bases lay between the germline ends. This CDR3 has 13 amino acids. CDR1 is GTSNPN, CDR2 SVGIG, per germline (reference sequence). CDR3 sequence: CAWSAGLSPIAFF. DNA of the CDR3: TGTGCCTGGAGTGCCGGGTTGAGCCCGATCGCTTTCTTT.

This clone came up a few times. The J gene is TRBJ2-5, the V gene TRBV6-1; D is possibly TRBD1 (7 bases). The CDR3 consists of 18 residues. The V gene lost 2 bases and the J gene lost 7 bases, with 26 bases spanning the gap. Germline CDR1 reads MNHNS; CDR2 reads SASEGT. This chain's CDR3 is CASSEWGGGTEYLGTQYF. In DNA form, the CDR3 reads TGTGCCAGCAGTGAATGGGGTGGGGGGACAGAGTACTTGGGGACCCAGTACTTC.

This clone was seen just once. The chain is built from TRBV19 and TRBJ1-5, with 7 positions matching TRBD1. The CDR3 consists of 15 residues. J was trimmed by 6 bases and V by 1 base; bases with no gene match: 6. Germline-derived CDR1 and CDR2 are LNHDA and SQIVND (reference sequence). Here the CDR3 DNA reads TGTGCCAGTAGTATAGGGGAACAGGGGTTTCAGCCCCAGCATTTT. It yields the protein CASSIGEQGFQPQHF. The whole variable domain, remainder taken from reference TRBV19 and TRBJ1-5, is DGGITQSPKYLFRKEGQNVTLSCEQNLNHDAMYWYRQDPGQGLRLIYYSQIVNDFQKGDIAEGYSVSREKKESFPLTVTSAQKNPTAFYLCASSIGEQGFQPQHFGDGTRLSIL.

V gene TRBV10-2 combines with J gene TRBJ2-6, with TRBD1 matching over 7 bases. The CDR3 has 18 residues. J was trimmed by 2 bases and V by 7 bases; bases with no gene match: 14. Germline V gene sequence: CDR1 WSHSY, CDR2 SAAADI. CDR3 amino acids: CASIQGIAFNAGANVLTF. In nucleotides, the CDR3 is TGCGCCAGCATACAGGGGATAGCCTTTAATGCTGGGGCCAACGTCCTGACTTTC.